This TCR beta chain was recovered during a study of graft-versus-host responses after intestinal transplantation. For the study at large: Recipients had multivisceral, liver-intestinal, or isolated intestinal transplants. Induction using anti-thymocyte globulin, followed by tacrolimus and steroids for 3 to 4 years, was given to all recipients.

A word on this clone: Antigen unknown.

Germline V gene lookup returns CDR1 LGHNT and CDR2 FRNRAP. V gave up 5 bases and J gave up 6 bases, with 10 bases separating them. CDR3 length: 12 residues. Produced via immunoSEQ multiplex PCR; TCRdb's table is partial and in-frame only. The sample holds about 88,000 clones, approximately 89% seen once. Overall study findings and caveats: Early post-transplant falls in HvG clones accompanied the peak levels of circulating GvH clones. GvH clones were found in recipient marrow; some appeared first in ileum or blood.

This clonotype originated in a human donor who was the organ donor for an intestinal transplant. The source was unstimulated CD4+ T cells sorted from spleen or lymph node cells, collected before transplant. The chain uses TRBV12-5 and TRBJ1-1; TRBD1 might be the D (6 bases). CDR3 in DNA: TGTGCTAGTGGTCGGACAGCCGCTGAAGCTTTCTTT. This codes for CASGRTAAEAFF. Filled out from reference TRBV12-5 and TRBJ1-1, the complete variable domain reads DARVTQTPRHKVTEMGQEVTMRCQPILGHNTVFWYRQTMMQGLELLAYFRNRAPLDDSGMPKDRFSAEMPDATLATLKIQPSEPRDSAVYFCASGRTAAEAFFGQGTRLTVV.